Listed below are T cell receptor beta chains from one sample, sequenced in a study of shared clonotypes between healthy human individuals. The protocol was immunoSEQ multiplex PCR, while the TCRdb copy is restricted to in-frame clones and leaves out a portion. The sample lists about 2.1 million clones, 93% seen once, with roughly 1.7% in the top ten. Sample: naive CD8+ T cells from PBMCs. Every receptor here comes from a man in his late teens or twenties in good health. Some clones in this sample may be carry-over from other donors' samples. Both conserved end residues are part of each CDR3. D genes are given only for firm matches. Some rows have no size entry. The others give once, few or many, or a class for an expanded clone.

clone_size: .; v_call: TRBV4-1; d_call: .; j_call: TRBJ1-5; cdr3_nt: TGCGCCAGCAGCCAAGGGCCCGGACAGAATCAGCCCCAGCATTTT; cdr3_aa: CASSQGPGQNQPQHF
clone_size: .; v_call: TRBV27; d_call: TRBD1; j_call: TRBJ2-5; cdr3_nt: TGTGCCAGCAGTTTAAGGAGACAGGGGGTAGATCTGGAGACCCAGTACTTC; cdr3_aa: CASSLRRQGVDLETQYF
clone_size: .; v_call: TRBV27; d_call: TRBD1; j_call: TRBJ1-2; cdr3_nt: TGTGCCAGCAGTTTGCTCAGGGGGGGCTATGGCTACACCTTC; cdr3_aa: CASSLLRGGYGYTF
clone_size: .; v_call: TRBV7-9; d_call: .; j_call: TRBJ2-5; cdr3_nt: TGTGCCAGCAGCTTAGCCCTCTGGGAGACCCAGTACTTC; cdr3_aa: CASSLALWETQYF
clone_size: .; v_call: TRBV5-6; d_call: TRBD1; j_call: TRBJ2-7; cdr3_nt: TGTGCCAGCAGCTTGTACGGGACAGGTCTCCACGAGCAGTACTTC; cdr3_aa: CASSLYGTGLHEQYF
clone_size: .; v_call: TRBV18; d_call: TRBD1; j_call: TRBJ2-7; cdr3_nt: TGTGCCAGCTCACCTGGTGAAAGAGGGACAGGGTTTTACGAGCAGTACTTC; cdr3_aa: CASSPGERGTGFYEQYF
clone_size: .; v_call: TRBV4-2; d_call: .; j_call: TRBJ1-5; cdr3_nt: TGTGCCAGCAGCCAAGATGTGGAATCCGAGGCCTTTAATCAGCCCCAGCATTTT; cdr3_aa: CASSQDVESEAFNQPQHF
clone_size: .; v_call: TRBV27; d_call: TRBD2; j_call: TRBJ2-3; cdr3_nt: TGTGCCAGCAGTTTATCGACTAGCGGGAGCACAGATACGCAGTATTTT; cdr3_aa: CASSLSTSGSTDTQYF
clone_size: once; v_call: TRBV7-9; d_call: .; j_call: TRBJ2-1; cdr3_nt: TGTGCCAGCAGCGTAGGCGGCGGAGGTGGCCTCAATGAGCAGTTCTTC; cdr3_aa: CASSVGGGGGLNEQFF
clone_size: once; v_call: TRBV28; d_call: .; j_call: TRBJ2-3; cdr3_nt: TGTGCCAGCAGTTGGGCGCGCGACTCAAGCACAGATACGCAGTATTTT; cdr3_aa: CASSWARDSSTDTQYF
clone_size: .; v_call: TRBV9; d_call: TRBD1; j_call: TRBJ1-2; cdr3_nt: TGTGCCAGCAGCGCAAGCAGGGGGCCGGGCTATGGCTACACCTTC; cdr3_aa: CASSASRGPGYGYTF
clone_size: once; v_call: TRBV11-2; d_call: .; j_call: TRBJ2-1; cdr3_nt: TGTGCCAGCAGCCCGGGTTGGACGGGACCCTCCCTCAATGAGCAGTTCTTC; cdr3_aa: CASSPGWTGPSLNEQFF
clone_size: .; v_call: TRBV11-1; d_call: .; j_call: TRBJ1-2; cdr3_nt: TGTGCCAGCAGCTTAGCCCGAGAAGGGGGCTACACCTTC; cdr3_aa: CASSLAREGGYTF
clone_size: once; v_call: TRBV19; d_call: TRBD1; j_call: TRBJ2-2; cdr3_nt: TGTGCCAGTAGTCTTCTCATCGGACAGGGTGGATTGGAGCTGTTTTTT; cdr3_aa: CASSLLIGQGGLELFF
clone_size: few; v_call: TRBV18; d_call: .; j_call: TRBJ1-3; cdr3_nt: TGTGCCAGCTCACCACCGGTTCCCTACTCTGGAAACACCATATATTTT; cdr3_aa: CASSPPVPYSGNTIYF
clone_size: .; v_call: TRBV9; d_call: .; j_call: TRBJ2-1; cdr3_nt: TGTGCCAGCACCAAGAAAGGGGACCTACGAACCAATGAGCAGTTCTTC; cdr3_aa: CASTKKGDLRTNEQFF
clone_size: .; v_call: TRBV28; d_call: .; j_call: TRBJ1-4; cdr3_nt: TGTGCCAGCAACCACCTGGGGGAGGGCAAAAATGAAAAACTGTTTTTT; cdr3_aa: CASNHLGEGKNEKLFF
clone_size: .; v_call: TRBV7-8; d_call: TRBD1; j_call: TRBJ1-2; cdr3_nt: TGTGCCAGCATCCCGAACGCCGGACAGGGCTATGGCTACACCTTC; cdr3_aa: CASIPNAGQGYGYTF
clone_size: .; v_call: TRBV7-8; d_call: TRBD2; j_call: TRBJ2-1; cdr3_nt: TGTGCCAGCAGCTTAGGACTAGCGGGCAATGAGCAGTTCTTC; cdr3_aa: CASSLGLAGNEQFF
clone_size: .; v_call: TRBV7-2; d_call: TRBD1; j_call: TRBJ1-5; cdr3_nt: TGTGCCAGCAGCTATCATCCGACAGGGGGCTTTAGCAATCAGCCCCAGCATTTT; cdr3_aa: CASSYHPTGGFSNQPQHF
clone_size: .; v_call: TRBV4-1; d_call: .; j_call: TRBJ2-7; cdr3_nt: TGCGCCAGCAGCCAAGGTGGCAGCTACGAGCAGTACTTC; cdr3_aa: CASSQGGSYEQYF
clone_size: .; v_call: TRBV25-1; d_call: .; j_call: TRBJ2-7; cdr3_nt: TGTGCCAGCGATGGGGGCCCGGCCTCCTCCTACGAGCAGTACTTC; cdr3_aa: CASDGGPASSYEQYF
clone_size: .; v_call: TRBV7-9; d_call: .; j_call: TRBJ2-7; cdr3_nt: TGTGCCAGCGTAGAGGGAGCTGCCGAGCAGTACTTC; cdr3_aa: CASVEGAAEQYF
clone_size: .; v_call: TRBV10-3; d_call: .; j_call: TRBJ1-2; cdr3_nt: TGTGCCATCAGTGAGTCGGTTGCCCCGGGACGCTATGGCTACACCTTC; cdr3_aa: CAISESVAPGRYGYTF
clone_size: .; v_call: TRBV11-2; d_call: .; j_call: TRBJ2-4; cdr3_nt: TGTGCCAGCAGCGTTAACAGGGAAGCCAAAAACATTCAGTACTTC; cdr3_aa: CASSVNREAKNIQYF
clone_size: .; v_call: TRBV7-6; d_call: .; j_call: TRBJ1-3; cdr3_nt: TGTGCCAGCAGACCAGACGGGGGTGGAAACACCATATATTTT; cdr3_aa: CASRPDGGGNTIYF
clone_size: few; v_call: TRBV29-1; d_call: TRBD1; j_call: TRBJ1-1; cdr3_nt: TGCAGCGCCGGGACAGCTACGATGAACACTGAAGCTTTCTTT; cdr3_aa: CSAGTATMNTEAFF
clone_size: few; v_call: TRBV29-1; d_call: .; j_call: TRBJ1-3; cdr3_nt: TGCAGCGTTGTATTTTCGGGGAACACCATATATTTT; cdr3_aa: CSVVFSGNTIYF
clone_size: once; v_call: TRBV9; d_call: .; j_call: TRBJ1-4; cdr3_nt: TGTGCCAGCAGCGAGGGGGAGGTGGGGGAGGATGAAAAACTGTTTTTT; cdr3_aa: CASSEGEVGEDEKLFF
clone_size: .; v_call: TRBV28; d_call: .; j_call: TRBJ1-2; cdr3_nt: TGTGCCAGCAGACTAACAGGGAACTATGGCTACACCTTC; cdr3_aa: CASRLTGNYGYTF
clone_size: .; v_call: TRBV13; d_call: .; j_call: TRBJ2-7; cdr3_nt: TGTGCCAGCAGCTCACCGGGTGGAGGGGCCTACGAGCAGTACTTC; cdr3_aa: CASSSPGGGAYEQYF
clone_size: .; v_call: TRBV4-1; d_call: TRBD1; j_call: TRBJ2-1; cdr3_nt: TGCGCCAGCAGCCAGACCGGACAGGGCGCCTACAATGAGCAGTTCTTC; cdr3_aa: CASSQTGQGAYNEQFF
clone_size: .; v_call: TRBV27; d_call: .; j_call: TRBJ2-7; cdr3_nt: TGTGCCAGCGGGACCTCCTACGAGCAGTACTTC; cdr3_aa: CASGTSYEQYF
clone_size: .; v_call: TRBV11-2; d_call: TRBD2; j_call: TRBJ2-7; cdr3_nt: TGTGCCAGCAGCTTACTAAGGGTTAGCGGGAGGGGGCCCTACGAGCAGTACTTC; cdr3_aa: CASSLLRVSGRGPYEQYF
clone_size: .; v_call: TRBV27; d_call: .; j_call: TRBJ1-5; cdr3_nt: TGTGCCAGCAGTCCTACCCGGGTCCCCGGGGGGCAGCCCCAGCATTTT; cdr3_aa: CASSPTRVPGGQPQHF
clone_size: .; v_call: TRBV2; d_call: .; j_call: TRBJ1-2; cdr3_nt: TGTGCCAGCAGTCGGGGTGAGGGCGCCTTC; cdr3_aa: CASSRGEGAF
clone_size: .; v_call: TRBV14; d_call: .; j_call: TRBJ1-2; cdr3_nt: TGTGCCAGCAGCCAAGACGGGTGGGGAGAACCGTTCAACTATGGCTACACCTTC; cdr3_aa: CASSQDGWGEPFNYGYTF
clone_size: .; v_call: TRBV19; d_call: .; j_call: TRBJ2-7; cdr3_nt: TGTGCCAGTAGTATAGGTTGGGGCGGGTCTTACGAGCAGTACTTC; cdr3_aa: CASSIGWGGSYEQYF
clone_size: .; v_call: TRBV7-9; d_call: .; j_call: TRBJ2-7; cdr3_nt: TGTGCCAGCAGCTTAGCGCCGGGTCTGGACACCTACGAGCAGTACTTC; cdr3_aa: CASSLAPGLDTYEQYF
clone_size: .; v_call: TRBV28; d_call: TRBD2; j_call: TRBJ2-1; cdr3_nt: TGTGCCAGCAGCGTCGGACTAGCGGGACTGTACAATGAGCAGTTCTTC; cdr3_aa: CASSVGLAGLYNEQFF
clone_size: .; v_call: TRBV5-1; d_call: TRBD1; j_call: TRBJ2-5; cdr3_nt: TGCGCCAGCAGAGAATGGGACAGCCTTAAAGAGACCCAGTACTTC; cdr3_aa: CASREWDSLKETQYF
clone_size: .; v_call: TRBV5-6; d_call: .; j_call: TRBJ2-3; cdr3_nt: TGTGCCAGCAGCTTGACCTTTAGCACAGATACGCAGTATTTT; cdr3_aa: CASSLTFSTDTQYF
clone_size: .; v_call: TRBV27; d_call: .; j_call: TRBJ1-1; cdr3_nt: TGTGCCAGCAGTCCCCCGGGCAACACTGAAGCTTTCTTT; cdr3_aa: CASSPPGNTEAFF
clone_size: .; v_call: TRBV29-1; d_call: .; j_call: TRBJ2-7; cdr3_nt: TGCAGCGTTGTTGCAGGGTCCTACGAGCAGTACTTC; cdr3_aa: CSVVAGSYEQYF
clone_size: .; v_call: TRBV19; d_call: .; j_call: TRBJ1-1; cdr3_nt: TGTGCCAGTAGTATATGGGGCAGGGAAGCTTTCTTT; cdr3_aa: CASSIWGREAFF
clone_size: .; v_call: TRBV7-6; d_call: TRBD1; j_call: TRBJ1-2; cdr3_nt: TGTGCCAGCAGCTTACTCCAGGGGGCCGACTATGGCTACACCTTC; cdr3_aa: CASSLLQGADYGYTF
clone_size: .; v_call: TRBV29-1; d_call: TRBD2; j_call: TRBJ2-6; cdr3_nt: TGCAGCGTTGGGGCGGGAGGCTTCTCTGGGGCCAACGTCCTGACTTTC; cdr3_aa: CSVGAGGFSGANVLTF
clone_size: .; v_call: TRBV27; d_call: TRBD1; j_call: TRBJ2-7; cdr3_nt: TGTGCCAGCAGTTTAGATAGTACAGGGGGCCGCTACGAGCAGTACTTC; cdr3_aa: CASSLDSTGGRYEQYF
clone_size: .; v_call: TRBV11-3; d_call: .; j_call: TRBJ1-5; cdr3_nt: TGTGCCAGAAGCTTGGAGGGTTATCGCAATCAGCCCCAGCATTTT; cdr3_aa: CARSLEGYRNQPQHF
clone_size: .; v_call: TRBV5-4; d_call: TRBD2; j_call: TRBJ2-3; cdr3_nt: TGTGCCAGCAGCTACTTAGCGGGAGGCCCCCCGGATACGCAGTATTTT; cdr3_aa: CASSYLAGGPPDTQYF
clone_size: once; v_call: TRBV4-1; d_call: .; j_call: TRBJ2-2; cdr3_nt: TGCGCCAGCAGCCCTTGGTTCGGGGTCACCGGGGAGCTGTTTTTT; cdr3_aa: CASSPWFGVTGELFF
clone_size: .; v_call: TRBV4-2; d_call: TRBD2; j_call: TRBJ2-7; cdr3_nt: TGTGCCAGCAGCGCGACGCTAGCGGGAGGATCCTACGAGCAGTACTTC; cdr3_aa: CASSATLAGGSYEQYF
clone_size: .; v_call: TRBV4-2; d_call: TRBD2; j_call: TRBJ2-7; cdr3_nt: TGTGCCAGCAGCCAGGGGGTAGCGGGAGGTACCTACGAGCAGTACTTC; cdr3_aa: CASSQGVAGGTYEQYF
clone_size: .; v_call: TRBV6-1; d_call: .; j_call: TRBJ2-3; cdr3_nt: TGTGCCAGCAGTGAAGCTCGGCCAGATACGCAGTATTTT; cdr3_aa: CASSEARPDTQYF
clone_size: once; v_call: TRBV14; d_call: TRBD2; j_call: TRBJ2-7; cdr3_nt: TGTGCCAGCAGGAGTAGCGGGACTTACGAGCAGTACTTC; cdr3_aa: CASRSSGTYEQYF
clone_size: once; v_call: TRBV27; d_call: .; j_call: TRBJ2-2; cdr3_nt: TGTGCCAGCAGTTTAGGGCAGGGGACCACCGGGGAGCTGTTTTTT; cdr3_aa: CASSLGQGTTGELFF
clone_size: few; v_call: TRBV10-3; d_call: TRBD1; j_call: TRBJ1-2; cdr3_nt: TGTGCCATCAGTGATCCCTTCGTGACAGGGGATTATGGCTACACCTTC; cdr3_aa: CAISDPFVTGDYGYTF
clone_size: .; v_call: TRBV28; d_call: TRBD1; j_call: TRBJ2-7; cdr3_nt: TGTGCCAGCAGTTTACCCGGACAGGGCGACTACGAGCAGTACTTC; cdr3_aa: CASSLPGQGDYEQYF
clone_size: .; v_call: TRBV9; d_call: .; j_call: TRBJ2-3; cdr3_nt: TGTGCCAGCAGCGTACTGAACTCAGATACGCAGTATTTT; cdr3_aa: CASSVLNSDTQYF
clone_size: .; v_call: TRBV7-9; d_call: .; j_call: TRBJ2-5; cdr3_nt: TGTGCCAGCGTAACTGCCGAAGAGACCCAGTACTTC; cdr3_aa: CASVTAEETQYF